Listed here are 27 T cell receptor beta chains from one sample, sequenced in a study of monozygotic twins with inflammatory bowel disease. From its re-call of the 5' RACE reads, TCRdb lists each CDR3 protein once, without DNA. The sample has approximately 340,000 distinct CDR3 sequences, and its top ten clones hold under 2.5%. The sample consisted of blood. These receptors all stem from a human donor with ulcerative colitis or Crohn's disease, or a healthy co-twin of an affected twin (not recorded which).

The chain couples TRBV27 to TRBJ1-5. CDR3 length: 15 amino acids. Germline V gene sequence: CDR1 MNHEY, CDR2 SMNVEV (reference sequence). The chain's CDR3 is CASSLSSGNNQPQHF.

The CDR3 sequence: CSVEGAVSEAFF. J is TRBJ1-1 and V is TRBV29-1. In germline, CDR1 is SQVTM, CDR2 ANQGSEA. This CDR3 spans 12 amino acids.

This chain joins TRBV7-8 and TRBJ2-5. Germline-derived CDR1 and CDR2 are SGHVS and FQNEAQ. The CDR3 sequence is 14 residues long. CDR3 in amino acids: CASSFQTLQETQYF. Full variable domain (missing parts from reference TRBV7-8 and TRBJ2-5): GAGVSQSPRYKVAKRGQDVALRCDPISGHVSLFWYQQALGQGPEFLTYFQNEAQLDKSGLPSDRFFAERPEGSVSTLKIQRTQQEDSAVYLCASSFQTLQETQYFGPGTRLLVL.

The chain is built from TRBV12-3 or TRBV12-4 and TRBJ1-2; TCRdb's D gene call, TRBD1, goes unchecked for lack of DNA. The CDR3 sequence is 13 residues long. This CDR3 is CASSKGGQIGYTF.

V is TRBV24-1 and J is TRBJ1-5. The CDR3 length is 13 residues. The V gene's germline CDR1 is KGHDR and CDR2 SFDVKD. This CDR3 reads CATSDRGGPTQHF.

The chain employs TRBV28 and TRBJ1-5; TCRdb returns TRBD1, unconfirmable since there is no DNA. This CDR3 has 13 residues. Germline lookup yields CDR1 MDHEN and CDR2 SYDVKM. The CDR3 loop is CASSLPGDQPQHF.

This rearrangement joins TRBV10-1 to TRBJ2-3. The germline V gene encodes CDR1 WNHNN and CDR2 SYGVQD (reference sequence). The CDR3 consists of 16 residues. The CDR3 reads CASSESSGGVTDTQYF.

CDR3 amino acids: CASSPSGRVYNEQFF. J is TRBJ2-1 and V is TRBV7-3; TCRdb calls TRBD2, which cannot be checked without DNA. The germline gives CDR1 SGHTA, CDR2 FQGTGA. CDR3 length: 15 residues.

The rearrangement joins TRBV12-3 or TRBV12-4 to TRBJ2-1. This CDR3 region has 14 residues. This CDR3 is CASSLYVDGYEQFF.

CDR3 sequence: CSAQSRDHEQYF. The rearrangement joins TRBV20-1 to TRBJ2-7; TCRdb reports TRBD1, a call that lacks DNA to check it against. Germline values: CDR1 DFQATT, CDR2 SNEGSKA (reference sequence). CDR3 size: 12 residues.

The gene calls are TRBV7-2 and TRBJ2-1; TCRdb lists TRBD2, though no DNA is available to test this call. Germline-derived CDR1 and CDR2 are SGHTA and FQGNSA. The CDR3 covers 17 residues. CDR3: CASSINPGLAGQNEQFF.

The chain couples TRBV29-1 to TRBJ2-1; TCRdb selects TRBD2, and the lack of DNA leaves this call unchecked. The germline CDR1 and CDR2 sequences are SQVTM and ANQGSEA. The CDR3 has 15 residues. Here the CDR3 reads CSVPGTMVVLDEQFF.

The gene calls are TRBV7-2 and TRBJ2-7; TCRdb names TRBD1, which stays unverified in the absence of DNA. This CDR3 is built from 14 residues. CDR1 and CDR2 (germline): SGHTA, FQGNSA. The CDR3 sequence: CASSPPGQEYEQYF.

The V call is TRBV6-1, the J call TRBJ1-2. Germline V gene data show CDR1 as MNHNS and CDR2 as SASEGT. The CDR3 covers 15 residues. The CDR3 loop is CASRTLGRSNYGYTF.

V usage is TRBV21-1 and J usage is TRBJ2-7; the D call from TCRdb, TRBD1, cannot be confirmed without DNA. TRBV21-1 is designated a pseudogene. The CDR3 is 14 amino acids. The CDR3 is CASSTRTGGYEQYF.

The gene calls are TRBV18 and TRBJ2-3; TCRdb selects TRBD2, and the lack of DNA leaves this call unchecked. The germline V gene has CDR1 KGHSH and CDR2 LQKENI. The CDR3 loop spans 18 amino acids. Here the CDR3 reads CASSRGLAVDSSTDTQYF.

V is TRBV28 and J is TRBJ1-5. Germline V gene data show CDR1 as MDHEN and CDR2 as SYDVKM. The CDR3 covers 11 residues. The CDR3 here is CASSFSGPQHF.

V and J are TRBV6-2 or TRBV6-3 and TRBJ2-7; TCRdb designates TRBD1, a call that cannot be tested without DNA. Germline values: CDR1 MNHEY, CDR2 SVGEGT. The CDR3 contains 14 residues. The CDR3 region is CASSYNGGPYEQYF.

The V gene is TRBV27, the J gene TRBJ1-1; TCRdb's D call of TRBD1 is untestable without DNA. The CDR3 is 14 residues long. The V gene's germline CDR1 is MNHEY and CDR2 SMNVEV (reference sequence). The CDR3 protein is CASSGRGMNTEAFF.

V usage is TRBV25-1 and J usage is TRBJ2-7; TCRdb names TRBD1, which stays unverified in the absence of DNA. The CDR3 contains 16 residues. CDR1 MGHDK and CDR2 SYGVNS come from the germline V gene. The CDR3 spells CASSEFGTGISYEQYF.

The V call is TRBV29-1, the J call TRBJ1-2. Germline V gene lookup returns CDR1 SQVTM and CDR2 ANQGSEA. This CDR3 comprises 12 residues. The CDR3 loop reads CSVEKGMYGYTF.

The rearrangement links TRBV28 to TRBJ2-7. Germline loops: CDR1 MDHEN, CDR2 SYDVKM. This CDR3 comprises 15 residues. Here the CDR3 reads CASSLWGSGSYEQYF.

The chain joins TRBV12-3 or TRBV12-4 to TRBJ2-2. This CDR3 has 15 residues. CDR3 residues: CASLPRGANTGELFF.

The CDR3 is CASSPTKDSYEQYF. This chain uses TRBV7-2 with TRBJ2-7; with no DNA, the TCRdb D assignment of TRBD2 cannot be verified. Germline CDR1 SGHTA, CDR2 FQGNSA. The CDR3 extends over 14 amino acids.

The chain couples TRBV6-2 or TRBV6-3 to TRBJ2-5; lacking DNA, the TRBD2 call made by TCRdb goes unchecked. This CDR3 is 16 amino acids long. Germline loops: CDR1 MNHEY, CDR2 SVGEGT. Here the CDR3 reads CASSSPRLPNGETQYF.

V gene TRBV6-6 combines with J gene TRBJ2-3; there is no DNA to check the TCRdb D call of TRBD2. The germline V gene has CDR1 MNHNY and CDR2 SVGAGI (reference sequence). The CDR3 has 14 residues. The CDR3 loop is CASLAGGFTDTPYF.

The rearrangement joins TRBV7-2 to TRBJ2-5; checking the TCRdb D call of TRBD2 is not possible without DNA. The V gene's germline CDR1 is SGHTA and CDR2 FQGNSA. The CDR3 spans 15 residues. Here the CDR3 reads CASSFSAGGRETQYF.